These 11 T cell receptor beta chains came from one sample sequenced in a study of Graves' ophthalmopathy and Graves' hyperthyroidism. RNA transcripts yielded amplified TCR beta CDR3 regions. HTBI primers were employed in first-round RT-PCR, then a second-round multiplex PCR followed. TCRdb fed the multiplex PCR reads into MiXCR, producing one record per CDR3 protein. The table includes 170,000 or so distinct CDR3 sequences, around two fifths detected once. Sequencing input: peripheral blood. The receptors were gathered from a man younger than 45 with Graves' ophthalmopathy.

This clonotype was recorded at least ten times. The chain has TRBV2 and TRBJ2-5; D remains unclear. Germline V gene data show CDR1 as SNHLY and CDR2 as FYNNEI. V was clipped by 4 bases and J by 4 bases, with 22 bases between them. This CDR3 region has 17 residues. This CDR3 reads CASSASPVPLGRETQYF. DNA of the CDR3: TGTGCCAGCAGTGCCAGCCCCGTTCCTCTAGGGCGAGAGACCCAGTACTTC.

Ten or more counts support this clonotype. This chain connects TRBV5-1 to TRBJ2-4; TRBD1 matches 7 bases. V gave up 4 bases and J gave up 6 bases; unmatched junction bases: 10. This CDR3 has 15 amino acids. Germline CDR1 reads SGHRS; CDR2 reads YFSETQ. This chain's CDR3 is CASSPGQTFGNIQYF. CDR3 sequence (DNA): TGCGCCAGCAGCCCGGGACAGACTTTCGGAAACATTCAGTACTTC.

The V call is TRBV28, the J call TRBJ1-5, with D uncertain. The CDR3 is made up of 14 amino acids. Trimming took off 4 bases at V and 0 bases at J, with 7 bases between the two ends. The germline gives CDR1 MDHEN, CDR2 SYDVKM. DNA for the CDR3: TGTGCCAGCAGTTCCATCTATAGCAATCAGCCCCAGCATTTT. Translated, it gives CASSSIYSNQPQHF.

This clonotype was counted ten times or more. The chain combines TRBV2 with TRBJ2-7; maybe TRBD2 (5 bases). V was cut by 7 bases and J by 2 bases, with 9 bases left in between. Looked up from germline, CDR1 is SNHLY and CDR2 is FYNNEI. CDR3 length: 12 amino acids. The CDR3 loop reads CASKDSPYEQYF. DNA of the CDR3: TGTGCCAGCAAGGACTCTCCCTACGAGCAGTACTTC.

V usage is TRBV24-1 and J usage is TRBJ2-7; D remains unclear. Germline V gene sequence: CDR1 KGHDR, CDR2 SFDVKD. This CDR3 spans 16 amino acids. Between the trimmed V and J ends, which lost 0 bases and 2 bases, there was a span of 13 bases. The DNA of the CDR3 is TGTGCCACCAGTGATTTGCCCGGGCGGCGTACCTACGAGCAGTACTTC. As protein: CATSDLPGRRTYEQYF.

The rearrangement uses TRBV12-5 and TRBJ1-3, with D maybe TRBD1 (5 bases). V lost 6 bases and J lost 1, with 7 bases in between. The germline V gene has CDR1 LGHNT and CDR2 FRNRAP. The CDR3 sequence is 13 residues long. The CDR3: CASGRGSGNTIYF. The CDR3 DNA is TGTGCTAGTGGCCGGGGGTCTGGAAACACCATATATTTT.

CDR3 DNA sequence: TGTGCCAGCAGTTTCCTATTGGAGACCCAGTACTTC. This codes for CASSFLLETQYF. The rearrangement links TRBV12-3 or TRBV12-4 to TRBJ2-7; D ambiguous. The J call may be faulty, since TRBJ2-5 better matches the DNA end. The CDR3 runs to 12 residues.

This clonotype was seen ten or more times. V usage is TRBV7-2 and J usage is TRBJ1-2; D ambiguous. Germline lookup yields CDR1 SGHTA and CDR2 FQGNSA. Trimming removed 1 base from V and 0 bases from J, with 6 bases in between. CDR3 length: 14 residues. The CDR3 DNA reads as TGTGCCAGCAGCTTAGGCGGCCCTAACTATGGCTACACCTTC. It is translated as CASSLGGPNYGYTF.

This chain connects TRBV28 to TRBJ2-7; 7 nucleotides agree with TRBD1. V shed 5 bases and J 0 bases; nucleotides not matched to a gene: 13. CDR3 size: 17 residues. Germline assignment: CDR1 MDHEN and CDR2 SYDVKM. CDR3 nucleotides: TGTGCCAGCAGTCCCCCCCGACAGGGCCCATACTCCTACGAGCAGTACTTC. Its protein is CASSPPRQGPYSYEQYF.

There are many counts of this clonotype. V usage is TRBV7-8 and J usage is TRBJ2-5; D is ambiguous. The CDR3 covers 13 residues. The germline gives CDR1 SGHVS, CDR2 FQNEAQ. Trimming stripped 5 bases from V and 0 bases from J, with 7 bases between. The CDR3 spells CASSPEYQETQYF. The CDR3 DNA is TGTGCCAGCAGCCCCGAATACCAAGAGACCCAGTACTTC.

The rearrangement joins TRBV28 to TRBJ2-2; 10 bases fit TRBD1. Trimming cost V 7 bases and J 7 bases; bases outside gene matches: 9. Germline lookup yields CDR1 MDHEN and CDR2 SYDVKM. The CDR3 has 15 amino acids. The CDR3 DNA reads TGTGCCAGCAAACCTCCGGGACAGGGGCACGGGGAGCTGTTTTTT. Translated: CASKPPGQGHGELFF.